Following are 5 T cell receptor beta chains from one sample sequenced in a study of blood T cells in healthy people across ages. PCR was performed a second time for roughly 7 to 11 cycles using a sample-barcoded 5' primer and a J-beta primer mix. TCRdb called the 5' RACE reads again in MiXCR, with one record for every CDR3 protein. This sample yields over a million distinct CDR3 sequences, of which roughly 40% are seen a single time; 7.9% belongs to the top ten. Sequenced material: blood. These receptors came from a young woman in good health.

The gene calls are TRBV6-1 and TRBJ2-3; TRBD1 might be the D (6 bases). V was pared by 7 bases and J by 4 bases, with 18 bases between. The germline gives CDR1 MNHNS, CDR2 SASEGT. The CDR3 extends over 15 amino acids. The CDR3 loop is CASTGWGTTPDTQYF. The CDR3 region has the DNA TGTGCCAGCACCGGATGGGGGACAACCCCAGATACGCAGTATTTT.

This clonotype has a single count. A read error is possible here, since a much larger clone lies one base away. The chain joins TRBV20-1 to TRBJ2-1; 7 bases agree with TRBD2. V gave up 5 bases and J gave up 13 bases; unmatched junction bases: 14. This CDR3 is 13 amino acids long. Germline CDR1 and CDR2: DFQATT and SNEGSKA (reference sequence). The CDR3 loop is CSAPSGEAETQFF. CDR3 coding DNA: TGCAGTGCTCCAAGCGGGGAAGCGGAGACCCAGTTCTTC.

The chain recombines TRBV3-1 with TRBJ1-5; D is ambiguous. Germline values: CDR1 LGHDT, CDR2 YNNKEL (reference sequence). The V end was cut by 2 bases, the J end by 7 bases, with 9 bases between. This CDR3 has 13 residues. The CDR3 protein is CASSQTSRQPQHF. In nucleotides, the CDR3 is TGTGCCAGCAGCCAAACGTCGAGACAGCCCCAGCATTTT.

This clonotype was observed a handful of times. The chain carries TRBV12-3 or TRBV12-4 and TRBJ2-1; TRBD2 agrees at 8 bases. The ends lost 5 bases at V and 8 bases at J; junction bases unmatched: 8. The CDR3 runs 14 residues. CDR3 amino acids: CASSPTGGRDEQFF. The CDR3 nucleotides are TGTGCCAGCAGTCCGACGGGAGGGCGTGATGAGCAGTTCTTC.

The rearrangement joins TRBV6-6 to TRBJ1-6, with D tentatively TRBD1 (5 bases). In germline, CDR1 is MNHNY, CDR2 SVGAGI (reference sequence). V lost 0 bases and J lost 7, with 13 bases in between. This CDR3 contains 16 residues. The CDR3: CASSYSSAGPNSPLHF. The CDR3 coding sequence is TGTGCCAGCAGTTACTCGTCCGCAGGGCCGAATTCACCCCTCCACTTT.